What follows is one TCR beta chain and its context. This sample is drawn from a study of blood T cell repertoires in COVID-19. Clones were read by immunoSEQ multiplex PCR, and TCRdb kept only the in-frame ones, dropping some. The profile covers tens of thousands of clones, with roughly 92% appearing a single time and approximately 2.9% taken by the ten largest. The material sequenced was peripheral blood. The clonotype comes from a man in his sixties or seventies with active COVID-19.

This CDR3 is CASSWGTVNEAFF. In nucleotides, the CDR3 is TGTGCCAGCAGCTGGGGGACAGTAAACGAAGCTTTCTTT. The chain recombines TRBV28 with TRBJ1-1, with TRBD1 matching 7 bases. Germline assignment: CDR1 MDHEN and CDR2 SYDVKM. The CDR3 has 13 residues. The ends lost 6 bases at V and 8 bases at J; junction bases unmatched: 9.